This TCR beta chain was obtained from a study of blood T cells in healthy people across ages. The authors ran a second PCR of about 6 to 11 cycles using a sample-barcoded 5' primer and a J-beta primer mix. MiXCR, applied by TCRdb to the 5' RACE reads, yields one record per CDR3 protein. The data show about 1.4 million distinct CDR3 sequences, with approximately 59% seen just once and over 5% held by the top ten. V gave up 7 bases and J gave up 1 base, with 7 bases separating them. Germline assignment: CDR1 SQVTM and CDR2 ANQGSEA. This CDR3 region has 11 residues. Isolating PBMCs gave at least 7 million of these cells per sample.

The sequenced sample was blood. The clonotype was recovered from a man between 18 and 29 years old in good health. The V gene is TRBV29-1, the J gene TRBJ2-5, with unresolved D. CDR3 loop: CSGWTQETQYF. In DNA form, the CDR3 reads TGCAGCGGTTGGACCCAAGAGACCCAGTACTTC.